This T cell receptor (beta chain) was identified during a study of cytomegalovirus exposure and HLA in healthy donors. Primers: 60 Vbeta forward and 13 Jbeta reverse. The table came from immunoSEQ multiplex PCR; TCRdb's copy has only in-frame clones and leaves some out. The data show about 150,000 clones, with around 80% seen just once and 2% to 2.5% held by the top ten. On this clone itself: Its specificity is unknown. Other nucleotide sequences in the sample specify the same CDR3.

General study results and limits: There were several of the most significant clusters that appeared linked to common viral pathogens in a later analysis.

The source of this sequence is a boy aged 2-9 years in good health and CMV-seronegative. The sample taken for sequencing was PBMCs.

Written as DNA, the CDR3 is TGTGCCAGCTCACCAGTTGGCGGAAACTATGGCTACACCTTC. It codes for CASSPVGGNYGYTF. The chain joins TRBV18 to TRBJ1-2; D is undetermined. This CDR3 contains 14 residues. Germline CDR1 KGHSH, CDR2 LQKENI. The ends were cut back, 2 bases at V and 2 bases at J, with 9 bases in the middle.